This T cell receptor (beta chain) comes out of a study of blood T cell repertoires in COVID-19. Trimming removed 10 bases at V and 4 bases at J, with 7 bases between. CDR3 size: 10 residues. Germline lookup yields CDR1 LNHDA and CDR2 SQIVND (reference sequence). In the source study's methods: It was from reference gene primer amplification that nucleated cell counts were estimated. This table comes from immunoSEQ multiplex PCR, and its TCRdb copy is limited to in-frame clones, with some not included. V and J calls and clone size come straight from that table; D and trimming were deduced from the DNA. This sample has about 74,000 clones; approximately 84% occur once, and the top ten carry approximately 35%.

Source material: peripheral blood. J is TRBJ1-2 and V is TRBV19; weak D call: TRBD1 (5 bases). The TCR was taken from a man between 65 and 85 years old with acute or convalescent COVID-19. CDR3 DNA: TGTGCCACCAGGGCCTATGGCTACACCTTC. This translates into CATRAYGYTF.